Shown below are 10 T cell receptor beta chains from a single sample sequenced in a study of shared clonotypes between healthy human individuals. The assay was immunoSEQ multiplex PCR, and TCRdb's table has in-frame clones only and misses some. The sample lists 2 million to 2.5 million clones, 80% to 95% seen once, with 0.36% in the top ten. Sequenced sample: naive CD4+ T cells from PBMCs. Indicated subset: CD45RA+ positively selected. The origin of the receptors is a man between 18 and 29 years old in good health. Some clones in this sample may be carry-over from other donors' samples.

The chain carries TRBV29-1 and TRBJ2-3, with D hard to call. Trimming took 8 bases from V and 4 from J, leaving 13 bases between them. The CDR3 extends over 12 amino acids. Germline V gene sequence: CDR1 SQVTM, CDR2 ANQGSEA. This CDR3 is CSTTPNPDTQYF. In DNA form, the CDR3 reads TGCAGCACCACCCCTAACCCAGATACGCAGTATTTT.

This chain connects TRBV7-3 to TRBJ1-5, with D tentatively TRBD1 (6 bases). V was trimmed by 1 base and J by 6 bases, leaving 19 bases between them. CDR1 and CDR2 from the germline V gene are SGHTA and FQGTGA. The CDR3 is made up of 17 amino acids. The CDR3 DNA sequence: TGTGCCAGCAGCTTAATGGCGGGCAGGGGATCGGGTCAGCCCCAGCATTTT. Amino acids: CASSLMAGRGSGQPQHF.

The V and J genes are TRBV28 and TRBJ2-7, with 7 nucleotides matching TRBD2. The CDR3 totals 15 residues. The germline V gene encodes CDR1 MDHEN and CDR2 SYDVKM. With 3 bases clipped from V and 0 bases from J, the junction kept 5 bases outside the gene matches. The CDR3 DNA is TGTGCCAGCAGTTTGCGGGGGAGGAGCTCCTACGAGCAGTACTTC. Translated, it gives CASSLRGRSSYEQYF. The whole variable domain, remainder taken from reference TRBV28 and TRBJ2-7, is DVKVTQSSRYLVKRTGEKVFLECVQDMDHENMFWYRQDPGLGLRLIYFSYDVKMKEKGDIPEGYSVSREKKERFSLILESASTNQTSMYLCASSLRGRSSYEQYFGPGTRLTVT.

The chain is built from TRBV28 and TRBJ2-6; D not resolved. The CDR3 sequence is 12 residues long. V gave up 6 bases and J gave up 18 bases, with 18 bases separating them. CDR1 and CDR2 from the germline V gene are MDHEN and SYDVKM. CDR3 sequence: CASSLPGVPPTF. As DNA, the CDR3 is TGTGCCAGCAGCCTCCCTGGGGTGCCCCCGACTTTC.

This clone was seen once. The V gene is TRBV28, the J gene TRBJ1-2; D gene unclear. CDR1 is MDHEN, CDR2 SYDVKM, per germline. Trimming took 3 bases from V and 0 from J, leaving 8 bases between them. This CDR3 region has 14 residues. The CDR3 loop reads CASSLVGTNYGYTF. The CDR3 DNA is TGTGCCAGCAGTTTGGTGGGGACTAACTATGGCTACACCTTC.

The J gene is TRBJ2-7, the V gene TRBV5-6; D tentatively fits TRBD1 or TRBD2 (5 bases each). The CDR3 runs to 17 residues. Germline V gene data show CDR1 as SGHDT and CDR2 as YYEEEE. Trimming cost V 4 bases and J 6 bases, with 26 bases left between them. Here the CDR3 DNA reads TGTGCCAGCAGCCACTCCACCGGGTCGAGGGGACCGGGCGAGCAGTACTTC. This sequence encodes CASSHSTGSRGPGEQYF.

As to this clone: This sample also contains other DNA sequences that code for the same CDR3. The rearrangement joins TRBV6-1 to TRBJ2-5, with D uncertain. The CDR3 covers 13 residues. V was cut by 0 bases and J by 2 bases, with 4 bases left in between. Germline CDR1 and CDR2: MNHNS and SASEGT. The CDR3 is CASSEAGQETQYF. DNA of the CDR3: TGTGCCAGCAGTGAAGCGGGACAAGAGACCCAGTACTTC.

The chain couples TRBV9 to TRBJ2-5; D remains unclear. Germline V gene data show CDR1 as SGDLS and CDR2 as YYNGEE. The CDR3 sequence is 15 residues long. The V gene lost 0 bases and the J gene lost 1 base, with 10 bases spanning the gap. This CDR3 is CASSVDSPCQETQYF. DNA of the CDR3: TGTGCCAGCAGCGTAGACTCGCCCTGCCAAGAGACCCAGTACTTC. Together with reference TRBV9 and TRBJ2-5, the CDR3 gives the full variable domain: DSGVTQTPKHLITATGQRVTLRCSPRSGDLSVYWYQQSLDQGLQFLIQYYNGEERAKGNILERFSAQQFPDLHSELNLSSLELGDSALYFCASSVDSPCQETQYFGPGTRLLVL.

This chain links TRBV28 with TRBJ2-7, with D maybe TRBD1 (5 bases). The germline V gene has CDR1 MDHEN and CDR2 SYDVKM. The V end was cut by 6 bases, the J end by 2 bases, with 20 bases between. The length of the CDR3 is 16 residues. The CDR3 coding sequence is TGTGCCAGCAGCTCGAGCTCGGCCAGCAGGGCCTACGAGCAGTACTTC. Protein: CASSSSSASRAYEQYF.

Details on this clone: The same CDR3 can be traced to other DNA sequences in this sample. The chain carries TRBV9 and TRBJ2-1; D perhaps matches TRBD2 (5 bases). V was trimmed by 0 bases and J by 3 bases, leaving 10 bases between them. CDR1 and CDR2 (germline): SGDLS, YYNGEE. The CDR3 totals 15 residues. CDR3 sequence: CASSVGGTSYNEQFF. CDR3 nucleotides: TGTGCCAGCAGCGTAGGGGGAACTAGCTACAATGAGCAGTTCTTC.